The 4 T cell receptor beta chains reported below all come from one sample, sequenced in a study of T cell repertoires in cytomegalovirus infection. TCRdb redid the calling of the reads with MiXCR, one entry per CDR3 protein. The repertoire consists of approximately 500,000 distinct CDR3 sequences, with approximately 15% occurring once and the leading ten covering 20% to 30%. The sequencing input was CD8+ T cells from PBMCs. The receptor source for this set is a human donor in good health (CMV status not recorded). Some clones in this sample may be carry-over from other donors' samples.

There are many counts of this clonotype. The chain links TRBV7-9 to TRBJ1-1; D unresolved. The V end lost 4 bases, the J end lost 0 bases, and 9 bases lay between the germline ends. This CDR3 is 14 amino acids long. Germline V CDR1 and CDR2: SEHNR, FQNEAQ (reference sequence). CDR3 DNA sequence: TGTGCCAGCAGCTCCGCGGGGTTGAACACTGAAGCTTTCTTT. Its protein is CASSSAGLNTEAFF.

The rearrangement links TRBV12-2 to TRBJ1-5; the table gives TRBD1 as D, unverified against the DNA. TRBV12-2 is shown as a pseudogene. This CDR3 has 19 residues. CDR3 residues: CASRLEVGGAGGMNQPQHF. The CDR3 DNA sequence: TGTGCAAGTCGCTTAGAGGTGGGAGGGGCAGGGGGAATGAATCAGCCCCAGCATTTT.

This clonotype has ten or more counts. The rearrangement joins TRBV11-2 to TRBJ2-7; 10 bases fit TRBD2. The length of the CDR3 is 18 residues. Germline V gives CDR1 SGHAT, CDR2 FQNNGV. V lost 2 bases to trimming and J lost 4 bases; unmatched junction nucleotides: 14. The CDR3 DNA reads TGTGCCAGCAGCTTATCTGGGGTAGCGGGAGGACCTTCATACGAGCAGTACTTC. Protein product: CASSLSGVAGGPSYEQYF.

This clonotype was counted a few times. The rearrangement uses TRBV19 and TRBJ2-7, with TRBD2 matching 8 bases. This CDR3 is 15 amino acids long. Germline loops: CDR1 LNHDA, CDR2 SQIVND (reference sequence). The ends lost 5 bases at V and 2 bases at J; junction bases unmatched: 8. CDR3 sequence (DNA): TGTGCCAGTAGTGGCGGGAGGTCTAGCCCCTACGAGCAGTACTTC. Its protein product is CASSGGRSSPYEQYF.